The next 20 T cell receptor beta chains were all read from a single sample in a study of Ad26.COV2.S vaccination and SARS-CoV-2 variants (TCRdb year 2021). The library was made by the immunoSEQ multiplex PCR assay. The immuneACCESS repertoire file appears here via TCRdb, limited to in-frame rearrangements. These files lack a portion of the clones; in checked studies, under half of the deficit traces to unresolved V genes, and the cause of the others is not known. Within this sample are some 240,000 clones, with roughly 85% of them counted one time only. Less than 3.5% of the sample belongs to the ten largest clones. Taken with the paper, the label for treatment or condition translates to: 19 received Ad26.COV2.S at low or high dose, single or two shots; about 5 received placebo; per-sample allocation not given. For vaccine and placebo recipients, repertoires were sequenced using samples collected on day 63 after the first injection.

The specimen was peripheral blood, collected in a trial of Ad26.COV2.S vaccine versus placebo. The origin of the receptors is a person aged 18-60 years who received the Ad26.COV2.S COVID-19 vaccine or a placebo.

The chain is built from TRBV7-9 and TRBJ2-7, with 11 bases identical to TRBD2. V lost 5 bases, J lost 3 bases, and 6 bases stayed unmatched. This CDR3 contains 15 residues. CDR1 and CDR2 from the germline V gene are SEHNR and FQNEAQ (reference sequence). The CDR3 DNA reads as TGTGCCAGCAGCCCCGCTAGCGGGAGGAACTACGAGCAGTACGTC. Amino acids: CASSPASGRNYEQYV.

This chain uses TRBV19 with TRBJ2-2; possibly TRBD2 for D (7 bases). V was pared by 6 bases and J by 6 bases, with 17 bases between. Germline lookup yields CDR1 LNHDA and CDR2 SQIVND (reference sequence). The length of the CDR3 is 15 residues. CDR3 sequence (DNA): TGTGCCAGTAGAAGCTTGGGGGGGCGAGCCGGGGAGCTGTTTTTT. Amino acid sequence: CASRSLGGRAGELFF.

This chain uses TRBV29-1 with TRBJ2-7; D might be TRBD1 (6 bases). Per the germline V gene, CDR1 is SQVTM and CDR2 is ANQGSEA. The CDR3 is made up of 14 amino acids. V lost 3 bases and J lost 0, with 12 bases in between. The DNA for the CDR3 is TGCAGCGTTGACGTTCAGGGGAGCTCCTACGAGCAGTACTTC. It yields the protein CSVDVQGSSYEQYF.

The rearrangement joins TRBV19 to TRBJ1-2; D is uncertain. The CDR3 has 13 residues. Trimming took off 5 bases at V and 6 bases at J, with 13 bases between the two ends. Germline V gene sequence: CDR1 LNHDA, CDR2 SQIVND (reference sequence). CDR3 nucleotide sequence: TGTGCCAGTAGTGGCCGGACGCCGGATGGCTACACCTTC. It specifies CASSGRTPDGYTF.

This clone has only one observation. The chain uses TRBV24-1 and TRBJ2-5; the match to TRBD1 covers 10 bases. Germline V gives CDR1 KGHDR, CDR2 SFDVKD. V trimming: 7 bases; J trimming: 1 base; junction bases outside the gene matches: 8. This CDR3 contains 16 residues. CDR3 residues: CATRGTGEELQETQYF. The CDR3 coding sequence is TGTGCCACCAGGGGGACAGGGGAGGAACTCCAAGAGACCCAGTACTTC.

V gene TRBV5-1 combines with J gene TRBJ2-5, with unresolved D. The CDR3 runs 13 residues. CDR1 and CDR2 (germline): SGHRS, YFSETQ. Trimming removed 0 bases from V and 4 bases from J, with 7 bases in between. CDR3 coding DNA: TGCGCCAGCAGCTTGGGTTTCCCAGAGACCCAGTACTTC. Translation gives CASSLGFPETQYF.

The chain employs TRBV30 and TRBJ1-2, with 7 positions matching TRBD1. The CDR3 is made up of 12 amino acids. The trim removed 2 bases at V and 10 bases at J, leaving 7 bases unmatched. From germline, CDR1 is GTSNPN and CDR2 SVGIG (reference sequence). CDR3 loop: CAWSNTDRDYTF. The DNA for the CDR3 is TGTGCCTGGAGTAATACCGACAGGGACTACACCTTC.

The rearrangement uses TRBV30 and TRBJ2-3, with 9 bases that match TRBD1. The CDR3 has 15 residues. J gave up 0 bases and V 6 bases, and 7 bases lay outside the gene matches. CDR1 and CDR2 (germline): GTSNPN, SVGIG (reference sequence). The CDR3 loop is CACLGQGSSTDTQYF. Here the CDR3 DNA reads TGTGCCTGTCTTGGACAGGGGTCAAGCACAGATACGCAGTATTTT.

This clone has just a few counts. The chain couples TRBV6-2 or TRBV6-3 to TRBJ1-5, with D possibly matching TRBD1 (5 bases). Trimming stripped 5 bases from V and 0 bases from J, with 14 bases between. Germline lookup yields CDR1 MNHEY and CDR2 SVGEGT. This CDR3 has 16 residues. The CDR3 loop reads CASSRIQGSSNQPQHF. The CDR3 DNA is TGTGCCAGCAGTCGAATCCAGGGAAGTAGCAATCAGCCCCAGCATTTT.

This clone was seen a few times. The chain employs TRBV19 and TRBJ2-5, with 8 bases fitting TRBD1. V lost 5 bases to trimming and J lost 6 bases; unmatched junction nucleotides: 5. Germline lookup yields CDR1 LNHDA and CDR2 SQIVND (reference sequence). The length of the CDR3 is 13 residues. The CDR3 here is CASSSGGGQTQYF. The CDR3 region has the DNA TGTGCCAGTAGTTCAGGGGGCGGGCAGACCCAGTACTTC. Full variable domain (remainder filled in from reference TRBV19 and TRBJ2-5): DGGITQSPKYLFRKEGQNVTLSCEQNLNHDAMYWYRQDPGQGLRLIYYSQIVNDFQKGDIAEGYSVSREKKESFPLTVTSAQKNPTAFYLCASSSGGGQTQYFGPGTRLLVL.

The rearrangement joins TRBV5-8 to TRBJ1-1; D is possibly TRBD1 (6 bases). Germline V CDR1 and CDR2: SGHTS, YDEGEE. V was trimmed by 2 bases and J by 7 bases, leaving 9 bases between them. The CDR3 is made up of 12 amino acids. The DNA for the CDR3 is TGTGCCAGCAGCTTTTTAGGGGGTGAAGCTTTCTTT. It translates to CASSFLGGEAFF.

There are a few counts of this clone. CDR3 sequence reads: CASSLSTGNYGYTF. The CDR3 region has the DNA TGCGCCAGCAGCCTTTCGACAGGGAACTATGGCTACACCTTC. The V and J genes are TRBV4-3 and TRBJ1-2, with 7 bases aligning to TRBD1. Germline trimming cut 4 bases from V and 2 bases from J; bases unmatched to any gene: 4. From germline, CDR1 is LGHNA and CDR2 YSLEER. The CDR3 is 14 amino acids.

This clone was found a few times. This sequence joins TRBV4-3 and TRBJ2-2; a possible D gene is TRBD2 (6 bases). This CDR3 comprises 16 residues. V was trimmed by 0 bases and J by 6 bases, leaving 14 bases between them. Germline CDR1 LGHNA, CDR2 YSLEER. CDR3 sequence reads: CASSQEWGDGSGELFF. CDR3 sequence (DNA): TGCGCCAGCAGCCAAGAATGGGGGGACGGGTCCGGGGAGCTGTTTTTT.

The rearrangement uses TRBV11-3 and TRBJ2-1; a possible D gene is TRBD2 (6 bases). Germline V gives CDR1 SGHNT, CDR2 YENEEA. The CDR3 is made up of 13 amino acids. Trimming shortened V by 3 bases and J by 13 bases, and 16 bases separated the two germline ends. The CDR3 protein is CASSFYGDSEQFF. CDR3 coding DNA: TGTGCCAGCAGCTTTTACGGGGACTCCGAACAGTTCTTC.

The chain links TRBV4-2 to TRBJ2-1; 12 positions match TRBD2. J gave up 4 bases and V 4 bases, and 8 bases lay outside the gene matches. In germline, CDR1 is LGHNA, CDR2 YNFKEQ. The CDR3 has 17 amino acids. CDR3 coding DNA: TGTGCCAGCAGCCGCCAGCCGACTAGCGGGGGTTACAATGAGCAGTTCTTC. Protein sequence: CASSRQPTSGGYNEQFF.

The rearrangement links TRBV6-2 or TRBV6-3 to TRBJ2-2; D perhaps matches TRBD2 (6 bases). The CDR3 runs 15 residues. From germline, CDR1 is MNHEY and CDR2 SVGEGT. The V and J ends lost 5 bases and 3 bases respectively, with 13 bases between them. The CDR3 region has the DNA TGTGCCAGCAGTGGAGGGGCTCTGGACACCGGGGAGCTGTTTTTT. Protein: CASSGGALDTGELFF.

The chain joins TRBV5-6 to TRBJ2-6, with a possible D match to TRBD2 (6 bases). Germline V gene data show CDR1 as SGHDT and CDR2 as YYEEEE. V was shortened by 5 bases and J by 9 bases, with 21 bases between the two germline ends. This CDR3 contains 16 residues. The chain's CDR3 is CASRSLWRGQINVLTF. The DNA of the CDR3 is TGTGCCAGCAGATCCCTTTGGAGGGGCCAAATCAACGTCCTGACTTTC.

V usage is TRBV6-2 or TRBV6-3 and J usage is TRBJ2-7; the D gene is possibly TRBD2 (5 bases). V shed 5 bases and J shed 4 bases, with 21 bases lying between them. CDR1 and CDR2 from the germline V gene are MNHEY and SVGEGT. The CDR3 extends over 16 amino acids. The CDR3 region has the DNA TGTGCCAGCAGTCCCCCAGGACGGACTCTGGGGTACGAGCAGTACTTC. This translates into CASSPPGRTLGYEQYF.

The chain couples TRBV2 to TRBJ2-7; no firm D call. This CDR3 contains 12 residues. In germline, CDR1 is SNHLY, CDR2 FYNNEI. V shed 7 bases and J shed 0 bases, with 7 bases lying between them. CDR3 region: CASKPSSYEQYF. The CDR3 DNA reads TGTGCCAGCAAGCCAAGCTCCTACGAGCAGTACTTC.

The chain couples TRBV9 to TRBJ2-3; D unclear. The CDR3 length is 12 residues. From germline, CDR1 is SGDLS and CDR2 YYNGEE. Trimming removed 0 bases at V and 5 bases at J, with 4 bases between. CDR3 protein: CASSVALDTQYF. The CDR3 bases are TGTGCCAGCAGCGTAGCTCTAGATACGCAGTATTTT.